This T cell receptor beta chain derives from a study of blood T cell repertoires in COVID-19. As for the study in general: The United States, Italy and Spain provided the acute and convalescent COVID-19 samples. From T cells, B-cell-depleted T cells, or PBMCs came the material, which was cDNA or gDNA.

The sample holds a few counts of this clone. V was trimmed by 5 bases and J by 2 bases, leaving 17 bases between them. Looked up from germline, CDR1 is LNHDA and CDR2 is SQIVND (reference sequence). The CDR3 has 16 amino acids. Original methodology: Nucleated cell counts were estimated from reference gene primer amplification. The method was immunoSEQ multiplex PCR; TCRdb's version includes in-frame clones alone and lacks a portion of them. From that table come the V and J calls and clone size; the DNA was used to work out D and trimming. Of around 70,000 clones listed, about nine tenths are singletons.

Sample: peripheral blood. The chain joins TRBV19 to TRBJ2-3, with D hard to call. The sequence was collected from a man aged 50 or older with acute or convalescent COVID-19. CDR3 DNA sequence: TGTGCCAGTAGTCACCCTGGTAGTGTGAACACAGATACGCAGTATTTT. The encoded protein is CASSHPGSVNTDTQYF. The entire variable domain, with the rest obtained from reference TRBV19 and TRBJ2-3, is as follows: DGGITQSPKYLFRKEGQNVTLSCEQNLNHDAMYWYRQDPGQGLRLIYYSQIVNDFQKGDIAEGYSVSREKKESFPLTVTSAQKNPTAFYLCASSHPGSVNTDTQYFGPGTRLTVL.